The 30 T cell receptor beta chains listed next were all sequenced from one sample in a study of patients and donors after allogeneic stem cell transplantation. TCRdb re-called the RT-PCR reads with MiXCR, one entry per CDR3 protein. Of 390,000 or so distinct CDR3 sequences listed, about a sixth were seen once; the top ten hold less than 8%. Sequenced material: blood, either unsorted or a sorted T cell fraction (not recorded which). These receptors were collected from a human donor who was either an allogeneic HSCT recipient or a stem cell or donor lymphocyte infusion donor (not recorded which). It is not recorded whose cells these are; they may come from a transplant donor.

This clonotype was counted a few times. The chain combines TRBV7-2 with TRBJ2-3; possible D gene TRBD2, 5 bases. This CDR3 has 11 residues. With 5 bases removed from V and 11 bases from J, the gap between germline ends came to 11 bases. Germline values: CDR1 SGHTA, CDR2 FQGNSA. CDR3 nucleotide sequence: TGTGCCAGCAGCCGGACTCCCATGCAGTATTTT. It is translated as CASSRTPMQYF.

This clonotype was seen a handful of times. The chain employs TRBV9 and TRBJ2-7; weak D call: TRBD2 (5 bases). Deletions cut 0 bases from V and 0 bases from J, with 10 bases between. From germline, CDR1 is SGDLS and CDR2 YYNGEE. The length of the CDR3 is 15 residues. The CDR3 is CASSVGTHSSYEQYF. The CDR3 DNA is TGTGCCAGCAGCGTAGGGACTCATAGCTCCTACGAGCAGTACTTC.

The rearrangement uses TRBV7-2 and TRBJ1-1; no clear D gene. This CDR3 has 14 amino acids. Germline-derived CDR1 and CDR2 are SGHTA and FQGNSA. V was shortened by 6 bases and J by 1 base, with 12 bases between the two germline ends. The CDR3 is CASSKFGENTEAFF. The DNA for the CDR3 is TGTGCCAGCAGTAAATTCGGGGAGAACACTGAAGCTTTCTTT.

The sample holds a few counts of this clonotype. This chain joins TRBV27 and TRBJ2-7; D remains ambiguous. This CDR3 region has 11 residues. Germline-derived CDR1 and CDR2 are MNHEY and SMNVEV (reference sequence). The ends were cut back, 8 bases at V and 2 bases at J, with 7 bases in the middle. The CDR3 loop is CASGETYEQYF. CDR3 in DNA: TGTGCCAGCGGGGAAACCTACGAGCAGTACTTC.

This clonotype showed up just a few times. For the CDR3, the DNA is TGTGCCAGCAGCAGGGACGGGGGCCAGCCCCAGCATTTT. It specifies CASSRDGGQPQHF. The genes are TRBV7-9 and TRBJ1-5; perhaps TRBD1 as D (6 bases). The CDR3 is 13 residues long. CDR1 SEHNR and CDR2 FQNEAQ come from the germline V gene (reference sequence). The germline V and J ends were trimmed by 5 bases and 7 bases, with 12 bases remaining between them.

This clonotype was observed a handful of times. The J gene is TRBJ2-2, the V gene TRBV2; no reliable D call. CDR1 is SNHLY and CDR2 is FYNNEI in the germline V gene. CDR3 length: 12 residues. V was cut by 0 bases and J by 9 bases, with 5 bases left in between. The CDR3 sequence is CASSEAMWELFF. The CDR3 nucleotides are TGTGCCAGCAGTGAAGCGATGTGGGAGCTGTTTTTT.

Here the CDR3 reads CSATGTGNYEQYF. Here the CDR3 DNA reads TGCAGTGCTACCGGGACAGGGAACTACGAGCAGTACTTC. The V gene is TRBV20-1, the J gene TRBJ2-7; TRBD1 matches at 9 bases. V dropped 4 bases and J dropped 3; count of bases not matched to a gene: 4. The CDR3 spans 13 residues. The germline gives CDR1 DFQATT, CDR2 SNEGSKA (reference sequence).

The chain is built from TRBV12-3 or TRBV12-4 and TRBJ2-5; weak D call: TRBD1 (5 bases). V lost 5 bases and J 5 bases, leaving 21 bases between the germline ends. This CDR3 has 16 residues. In DNA form, the CDR3 reads TGTGCCAGCAGTCCCGCAGTGTTTGGGGCGATTGAGACCCAGTACTTC. Translation: CASSPAVFGAIETQYF.

This clonotype has more than one count but fewer than ten. The V and J genes are TRBV20-1 and TRBJ1-1, with 7 bases identical to TRBD1. CDR3 length: 14 amino acids. Germline-derived CDR1 and CDR2 are DFQATT and SNEGSKA (reference sequence). V lost 6 bases to trimming and J lost 0 bases; unmatched junction nucleotides: 7. The DNA for the CDR3 is TGCAGTGCGCCGACAGGGAACTTGAACACTGAAGCTTTCTTT. Translation: CSAPTGNLNTEAFF.

The chain carries TRBV4-3 and TRBJ2-7, with TRBD2 matching over 9 bases. Germline lookup yields CDR1 LGHNA and CDR2 YSLEER. This CDR3 is 16 amino acids long. The junction had 7 bases not matched to a gene; V was cut back by 0 bases and J by 4 bases. The CDR3 protein is CASSQDVAGAQYEQYF. For the CDR3, the DNA is TGCGCCAGCAGCCAAGATGTAGCGGGGGCTCAATACGAGCAGTACTTC.

The chain combines TRBV5-6 with TRBJ2-1, with D perhaps matching TRBD1 (6 bases). Germline V gene sequence: CDR1 SGHDT, CDR2 YYEEEE. This CDR3 is 14 amino acids long. V was clipped by 4 bases and J by 7 bases, with 15 bases between them. The CDR3 here is CASSRDMKGNEQFF. The CDR3 DNA reads TGTGCCAGCAGCCGGGACATGAAAGGGAATGAGCAGTTCTTC.

This clonotype occurred a few times. The V and J genes are TRBV6-1 and TRBJ2-1, with a weak D call TRBD1 (6 bases). Trimming pared 5 bases from V and 1 base from J, leaving 18 bases between. This CDR3 is built from 17 residues. Germline V lookup: CDR1 MNHNS, CDR2 SASEGT. The CDR3 DNA reads as TGTGCCAGCAGTCCAGCTTCAGGGGTAGGATCCTACAATGAGCAGTTCTTC. This gives the protein CASSPASGVGSYNEQFF.

This clonotype turned up a few times. This chain connects TRBV20-1 to TRBJ1-5; unclear D gene. This CDR3 has 13 residues. Germline-derived CDR1 and CDR2 are DFQATT and SNEGSKA (reference sequence). V was pared by 3 bases and J by 3 bases, with 9 bases between. The DNA of the CDR3 is TGCAGTGCTAGTTACACGATCAATCAGCCCCAGCATTTT. This codes for CSASYTINQPQHF.

The chain uses TRBV30 and TRBJ2-5; TRBD2 matches at 7 bases. This CDR3 comprises 14 residues. CDR1 GTSNPN and CDR2 SVGIG come from the germline V gene (reference sequence). With 2 bases clipped from V and 7 bases from J, the junction kept 10 bases outside the gene matches. The CDR3 protein is CAWSWEGPVGTQYF. CDR3 bases: TGTGCCTGGAGTTGGGAGGGTCCCGTTGGGACCCAGTACTTC.

This clonotype was observed a handful of times. The V gene is TRBV3-1, the J gene TRBJ2-7; 14 bases map to TRBD2. The CDR3 contains 16 residues. V shed 4 bases, J shed 0 bases, and the junction held 2 bases outside the gene matches. The germline CDR1 and CDR2 sequences are LGHDT and YNNKEL (reference sequence). CDR3 nucleotides: TGTGCCAGCAGCCGCGGACTAGCGGGGGGCTCCTACGAGCAGTACTTC. This gives the protein CASSRGLAGGSYEQYF.

This clonotype was seen more than once but under ten times. This chain uses TRBV6-1 with TRBJ2-1, with D tentatively TRBD2 (5 bases). The CDR3 has 16 amino acids. V was clipped by 4 bases and J by 0 bases, with 13 bases between them. CDR1 is MNHNS, CDR2 SASEGT, per germline. The CDR3 sequence: CASSAAARGSYNEQFF. DNA of the CDR3: TGTGCCAGCAGTGCAGCGGCACGTGGCTCCTACAATGAGCAGTTCTTC.

The genes are TRBV5-1 and TRBJ2-4; possibly TRBD1 for D (8 bases). Trimming shortened V by 2 bases and J by 6 bases, and 12 bases separated the two germline ends. This CDR3 is 14 amino acids long. The V gene's germline CDR1 is SGHRS and CDR2 YFSETQ. Here the CDR3 DNA reads TGCGCCAGCAGCTTTACAGGGGGGGTAAACATTCAGTACTTC. Translated, it gives CASSFTGGVNIQYF.

This clonotype was counted between two and nine times. This rearrangement joins TRBV24-1 to TRBJ2-3, with TRBD2 as a possible D gene (5 bases). The CDR3 is made up of 14 amino acids. V lost 2 bases, J lost 3 bases, and 8 bases lay in between. Germline assignment: CDR1 KGHDR and CDR2 SFDVKD. CDR3 sequence (DNA): TGTGCCACCAGTGATTCCGGGATAACAGATACGCAGTATTTT. The encoded protein is CATSDSGITDTQYF.

This clonotype was found a few times. V and J are TRBV6-5 and TRBJ2-2; 7 nucleotides agree with TRBD2. Germline V gene data show CDR1 as MNHEY and CDR2 as SVGAGI. After removal of 2 bases from V and 7 bases from J, the junction contained 7 bases not matched to a gene. This CDR3 region has 15 residues. The CDR3 nucleotides read TGTGCCAGCAGTTACCGGGGAGGGACGTTCGGGGAGCTGTTTTTT. It yields the protein CASSYRGGTFGELFF.

This clonotype was seen more than once but under ten times. The chain links TRBV10-3 to TRBJ1-2, with D perhaps matching TRBD1 (5 bases). V was clipped by 10 bases and J by 6 bases, with 24 bases between them. CDR3 length: 15 residues. The germline CDR1 and CDR2 sequences are ENHRY and SYGVKD. The chain's CDR3 is CATHLDGGRGDGYTF. As DNA, the CDR3 is TGTGCCACCCACCTGGACGGGGGTAGGGGTGATGGCTACACCTTC.

This chain connects TRBV5-1 to TRBJ1-6, with TRBD1 identical over 7 bases. The CDR3 totals 15 residues. With 5 bases clipped from V and 2 bases from J, the junction kept 4 bases outside the gene matches. From germline, CDR1 is SGHRS and CDR2 YFSETQ. CDR3 sequence (DNA): TGCGCCAGCAGGCCCGGACAGGCCTATAATTCACCCCTCCACTTT. It is translated as CASRPGQAYNSPLHF.

This clonotype appeared many times. This chain uses TRBV15 with TRBJ2-7; TRBD2 matches at 7 bases. The CDR3 covers 15 residues. CDR1 is LNHNV, CDR2 YYDKDF, per germline (reference sequence). V lost 3 bases, J lost 1 base, and 6 bases stayed unmatched. The CDR3 region has the DNA TGTGCCACCAGCAGGGGCAAGCGGGGTTCCTACGAGCAGTACTTC. It encodes CATSRGKRGSYEQYF.

The gene calls are TRBV5-1 and TRBJ1-5; TRBD1 matches at 8 bases. CDR3 length equals 16 residues. The V gene's germline CDR1 is SGHRS and CDR2 YFSETQ. The V gene end was trimmed by 0 bases and the J gene end by 7 bases; junction bases not matched to a gene: 9. The CDR3 nucleotides are TGCGCCAGCAGCTTGGAGCCCGGACAGGGAGGACAGCCCCAGCATTTT. It encodes CASSLEPGQGGQPQHF. Drawing the rest from reference TRBV5-1 and TRBJ1-5, the complete variable domain is KAGVTQTPRYLIKTRGQQVTLSCSPISGHRSVSWYQQTPGQGLQFLFEYFSETQRNKGNFPGRFSGRQFSNSRSEMNVSTLELGDSALYLCASSLEPGQGGQPQHFGDGTRLSIL.

This clonotype was recorded many times. V usage is TRBV5-1 and J usage is TRBJ1-5; D unresolved. The germline CDR1 and CDR2 sequences are SGHRS and YFSETQ. The CDR3 runs 14 residues. Between the trimmed V and J ends, which lost 0 bases and 0 bases, there was a span of 4 bases. This chain's CDR3 is CASSLDTSNQPQHF. The CDR3 DNA sequence: TGCGCCAGCAGCTTGGACACTAGCAATCAGCCCCAGCATTTT.

This clonotype was recorded a few times. The CDR3, as DNA: TGTGCCAGCAGTTACTCAGGGGCGGACACCGGGGAGCTGTTTTTT. As protein: CASSYSGADTGELFF. The chain couples TRBV6-5 to TRBJ2-2; TRBD1 is a possible D gene (5 bases). The V end was cut by 0 bases, the J end by 3 bases, with 8 bases between. The CDR3 loop spans 15 amino acids. CDR1 MNHEY and CDR2 SVGAGI come from the germline V gene.

The V call is TRBV12-1, the J call TRBJ2-6; the DNA was not used to check the table's D call, TRBD1. TRBV12-1 counts as a pseudogene. This CDR3 is 20 amino acids long. In DNA, the CDR3 is TGTGCCAGCAGCGGGAAGAGGACAGGTCTTATTAACTCTGGGGCCAACGTCCTGACTTTC. Residues: CASSGKRTGLINSGANVLTF.

The chain links TRBV19 to TRBJ2-2; 7 bases map to TRBD1. The CDR3 covers 16 residues. The trim removed 6 bases at V and 0 bases at J, leaving 7 bases unmatched. CDR1 LNHDA and CDR2 SQIVND come from the germline V gene (reference sequence). CDR3 in DNA: TGTGCCAGTAGGGTTGGGACAGACCCGAACACCGGGGAGCTGTTTTTT. The encoded protein is CASRVGTDPNTGELFF.

CDR3: CSAHSGSSYEQYF. CDR3 DNA: TGCAGCGCCCATAGCGGGAGCTCCTACGAGCAGTACTTC. V is TRBV29-1 and J is TRBJ2-7; 9 bases align to TRBD2. CDR1 SQVTM and CDR2 ANQGSEA come from the germline V gene. The CDR3 contains 13 residues. V was pared by 7 bases and J by 0 bases, with 4 bases of the junction left unmatched.

The V and J genes are TRBV18 and TRBJ2-7; perhaps TRBD2 as D (7 bases). V lost 4 bases to trimming and J lost 3 bases, with 22 bases between them. Germline CDR1 KGHSH, CDR2 LQKENI. This CDR3 region has 17 residues. The CDR3 reads CASSRDKTGGPNYEQYF. The CDR3 region has the DNA TGTGCCAGCTCACGGGATAAAACGGGGGGCCCGAACTACGAGCAGTACTTC.

The sample holds many counts of this clonotype. The chain carries TRBV5-1 and TRBJ2-2; either TRBD1 or TRBD2 may fit D (5 bases each). The CDR3 is 15 amino acids. Germline loops: CDR1 SGHRS, CDR2 YFSETQ. V dropped 1 base and J dropped 0 bases, with 7 bases sitting between them. The CDR3 DNA follows: TGCGCCAGCAGCTTGCGGGGCTCGAACACCGGGGAGCTGTTTTTT. Encoded protein: CASSLRGSNTGELFF.